Shown below are 24 T cell receptor beta chains from a single sample sequenced in a study of cytomegalovirus exposure and HLA in healthy donors. Some clones are missing from TCRdb's copy, which holds only in-frame ones; the method was immunoSEQ multiplex PCR. The repertoire holds 90,000 to 110,000 clones, with 70% to 90% as singletons. The sample taken for sequencing was PBMCs. The receptors were gathered from a woman aged 18-29 years in good health and CMV-seropositive.

The V call is TRBV6-5, the J call TRBJ1-1; TRBD1 is a possible D gene (6 bases). V lost 5 bases and J lost 10, with 14 bases in between. CDR1 and CDR2 (germline): MNHEY, SVGAGI. The CDR3 extends over 12 amino acids. This CDR3 reads CASSDNRVIAFF. CDR3 nucleotide sequence: TGTGCCAGCAGTGATAACAGGGTGATAGCTTTCTTT.

This clone was counted a single time. The chain joins TRBV27 to TRBJ1-4, with D perhaps matching TRBD1 (5 bases). Per germline, CDR1 MNHEY and CDR2 SMNVEV (reference sequence). This CDR3 comprises 17 residues. The V end lost 5 bases, the J end lost 7 bases, and 23 bases lay between the germline ends. This CDR3 is CASSTTPPGGMGEKLFF. Written as DNA, the CDR3 is TGTGCCAGCAGTACCACACCCCCTGGGGGGATGGGTGAAAAACTGTTTTTT.

This clone appeared a single time. Distinct nucleotide sequences in the sample also encode this CDR3. The chain carries TRBV4-1 and TRBJ1-3, with TRBD1 identical over 9 bases. This CDR3 spans 15 amino acids. V trimming: 3 bases; J trimming: 1 base; junction bases outside the gene matches: 1. From germline, CDR1 is MGHRA and CDR2 YSYEKL. The CDR3 is CASSQDRGSGNTIYF. DNA of the CDR3: TGCGCCAGCAGCCAGGACAGGGGATCTGGAAACACCATATATTTT.

V and J are TRBV19 and TRBJ1-1, with TRBD1 identical over 9 bases. The germline gives CDR1 LNHDA, CDR2 SQIVND (reference sequence). This CDR3 has 16 amino acids. The V and J ends lost 7 bases and 5 bases, in that order; junction bases with no gene match: 14. The CDR3 loop is CASTPTGGKGWTEAFF. The CDR3 region has the DNA TGTGCCAGTACCCCGACAGGGGGTAAGGGATGGACTGAAGCTTTCTTT.

The chain combines TRBV5-1 with TRBJ2-7; 7 bases map to TRBD1. The CDR3 length is 14 residues. CDR1 and CDR2 (germline): SGHRS, YFSETQ. J gave up 2 bases and V 4 bases, and 6 bases lay outside the gene matches. CDR3 sequence reads: CASSLGTVAYEQYF. The CDR3, as DNA: TGCGCCAGCAGCCTCGGGACAGTAGCCTACGAGCAGTACTTC.

This clone came up once. This chain uses TRBV28 with TRBJ2-2; TRBD2 aligns across 12 bases. CDR3 length: 16 residues. J gave up 5 bases and V 6 bases, and 7 bases lay outside the gene matches. CDR1 and CDR2 from the germline V gene are MDHEN and SYDVKM. The CDR3, as DNA: TGTGCCAGCAGCCTCCTAGCGGGAGGGTGGACCGGGGAGCTGTTTTTT. Translation gives CASSLLAGGWTGELFF.

The J gene is TRBJ1-5, the V gene TRBV6-1; no clear D gene. The V end lost 4 bases, the J end lost 3 bases, and 13 bases lay between the germline ends. The CDR3 extends over 15 amino acids. Germline lookup yields CDR1 MNHNS and CDR2 SASEGT. Here the CDR3 reads CASSGTGINNQPQHF. The CDR3 nucleotides are TGTGCCAGCAGTGGAACGGGGATAAACAATCAGCCCCAGCATTTT.

In its sample, this clone was seen a few times. This chain connects TRBV19 to TRBJ1-1, with D possibly being TRBD1 (6 bases). Trimming took 6 bases from V and 1 from J, leaving 12 bases between them. The CDR3 consists of 14 residues. Germline V gene lookup returns CDR1 LNHDA and CDR2 SQIVND (reference sequence). CDR3 in DNA: TGTGCCAGTAGAAAGTCGACAGGGAACACTGAAGCTTTCTTT. Amino acids: CASRKSTGNTEAFF. The whole variable domain, remainder taken from reference TRBV19 and TRBJ1-1, is DGGITQSPKYLFRKEGQNVTLSCEQNLNHDAMYWYRQDPGQGLRLIYYSQIVNDFQKGDIAEGYSVSREKKESFPLTVTSAQKNPTAFYLCASRKSTGNTEAFFGQGTRLTVV.

This clone showed up just a few times. The chain is built from TRBV11-2 and TRBJ2-4, with D perhaps TRBD2 (6 bases). Trimming left V 3 bases short and J 3 bases short, with 12 bases between. CDR3 length: 15 amino acids. Germline CDR1 SGHAT, CDR2 FQNNGV. CDR3 sequence reads: CASSLHLSGKNIQYF. In nucleotides, the CDR3 is TGTGCCAGCAGCTTGCACCTTAGCGGCAAAAACATTCAGTACTTC. Looking up the rest from reference TRBV11-2 and TRBJ2-4 gives the full variable domain: EAGVAQSPRYKIIEKRQSVAFWCNPISGHATLYWYQQILGQGPKLLIQFQNNGVVDDSQLPKDRFSAERLKGVDSTLKIQPAKLEDSAVYLCASSLHLSGKNIQYFGAGTRLSVL.

This sequence joins TRBV7-9 and TRBJ1-2; the D gene is possibly TRBD1 (6 bases). Germline V gene sequence: CDR1 SEHNR, CDR2 FQNEAQ (reference sequence). This CDR3 is built from 15 residues. V was pared by 5 bases and J by 5 bases, with 18 bases between. As DNA, the CDR3 is TGTGCCAGCAGCGCTACCCGGGGGGCGATATATGGCTACACCTTC. It is translated as CASSATRGAIYGYTF.

The chain employs TRBV29-1 and TRBJ1-3; D possibly corresponds to TRBD1 (6 bases). The length of the CDR3 is 13 residues. V was shortened by 6 bases and J by 3 bases, with 12 bases between the two germline ends. Germline loops: CDR1 SQVTM, CDR2 ANQGSEA. This CDR3 reads CSVTDRNGNTIYF. The CDR3 bases are TGCAGCGTGACAGACAGGAATGGAAACACCATATATTTT.

This chain joins TRBV27 and TRBJ1-1; maybe TRBD1 (5 bases). The CDR3 covers 13 residues. Trimming shortened V by 8 bases and J by 5 bases, and 15 bases separated the two germline ends. From germline, CDR1 is MNHEY and CDR2 SMNVEV (reference sequence). In nucleotides, the CDR3 is TGTGCCAGCGGGCCTTGGACACGAACTGAAGCTTTCTTT. It codes for CASGPWTRTEAFF.

The V gene is TRBV30, the J gene TRBJ2-3, with 10 bases matching TRBD2. With 5 bases clipped from V and 0 bases from J, the junction kept 2 bases outside the gene matches. This CDR3 has 14 amino acids. Germline-derived CDR1 and CDR2 are GTSNPN and SVGIG (reference sequence). The CDR3, as DNA: TGTGCCTGGGAACTAGCGGGGAGCACAGATACGCAGTATTTT. This sequence encodes CAWELAGSTDTQYF.

The chain combines TRBV10-3 with TRBJ1-2, with 11 bases lining up with TRBD1. Unmatched junction bases numbered 5, after V lost 10 bases and J lost 4 bases. This CDR3 is 13 amino acids long. CDR1 and CDR2 from the germline V gene are ENHRY and SYGVKD. The chain's CDR3 is CATGQGEAYGYTF. As DNA, the CDR3 is TGTGCCACGGGACAGGGGGAAGCCTATGGCTACACCTTC.

This chain links TRBV16 with TRBJ1-5; D uncertain. CDR1 and CDR2 from the germline V gene are KGHSY and FQNENV. This CDR3 contains 14 residues. Trimming took 4 bases from V and 8 from J, leaving 15 bases between them. The CDR3 reads CASSPSSGWEPQHF. The CDR3 DNA is TGTGCCAGCAGCCCCTCGTCGGGATGGGAGCCCCAGCATTTT. The complete variable domain, with remaining parts taken from reference TRBV16 and TRBJ1-5, reads GEEVAQTPKHLVRGEGQKAKLYCAPIKGHSYVFWYQQVLKNEFKFLISFQNENVFDETGMPKERFSAKCLPNSPCSLEIQATKLEDSAVYFCASSPSSGWEPQHFGDGTRLSIL.

The chain employs TRBV6-4 and TRBJ2-3; D remains ambiguous. Trimming stripped 4 bases from V and 1 base from J, with 6 bases between. Germline V gives CDR1 MRHNA, CDR2 SNTAGT. This CDR3 is built from 13 residues. CDR3 loop: CASSVTGTDTQYF. The CDR3 coding sequence is TGTGCCAGCAGTGTAACGGGCACAGATACGCAGTATTTT.

This clone was counted a single time. The chain recombines TRBV7-8 with TRBJ2-3, with 12 nucleotides matching TRBD2. CDR1 SGHVS and CDR2 FQNEAQ come from the germline V gene. The CDR3 covers 18 residues. Trimming cost V 0 bases and J 5 bases; bases outside gene matches: 9. The CDR3 coding sequence is TGTGCCAGCAGCTTAGCCCTAGGGCTAGCGGGAGGGGAAGATACGCAGTATTTT. Amino acids: CASSLALGLAGGEDTQYF.

The V call is TRBV7-9, the J call TRBJ1-3, with D possibly matching TRBD1 (6 bases). CDR3 size: 18 residues. Trimming cost V 4 bases and J 0 bases, with 19 bases left between them. In germline, CDR1 is SEHNR, CDR2 FQNEAQ (reference sequence). CDR3 amino acids: CASSSLHQGRVSGNTIYF. CDR3 nucleotides: TGTGCCAGCAGCTCCCTGCATCAGGGGAGGGTCTCTGGAAACACCATATATTTT.

This chain links TRBV20-1 with TRBJ1-4, with D possibly matching TRBD1 (5 bases). V lost 7 bases, J lost 5 bases, and 8 bases lay in between. Per germline, CDR1 DFQATT and CDR2 SNEGSKA (reference sequence). The CDR3 length is 11 residues. The CDR3 protein is CSGQLNEKLFF. CDR3 nucleotide sequence: TGCAGTGGACAGTTAAATGAAAAACTGTTTTTT.

About this clone itself: Additional DNA sequences in this sample encode the identical CDR3. V usage is TRBV27 and J usage is TRBJ2-7; tentatively, D is TRBD2 (5 bases). Germline V CDR1 and CDR2: MNHEY, SMNVEV (reference sequence). The CDR3 contains 13 residues. The V end lost 3 bases, the J end lost 1 base, and 7 bases lay between the germline ends. CDR3 nucleotide sequence: TGTGCCAGCAGTTTTGGGGAGTCCTACGAGCAGTACTTC. This encodes CASSFGESYEQYF.

This chain joins TRBV5-1 and TRBJ2-2, with D maybe TRBD1 (5 bases). Trimming took off 0 bases at V and 4 bases at J, with 13 bases between the two ends. This CDR3 spans 16 amino acids. From germline, CDR1 is SGHRS and CDR2 YFSETQ. CDR3 DNA: TGCGCCAGCAGCTTGGGAGACAGCCCTGGCACCGGGGAGCTGTTTTTT. Its protein product is CASSLGDSPGTGELFF. The variable domain in full, with the rest retrieved from reference TRBV5-1 and TRBJ2-2, is KAGVTQTPRYLIKTRGQQVTLSCSPISGHRSVSWYQQTPGQGLQFLFEYFSETQRNKGNFPGRFSGRQFSNSRSEMNVSTLELGDSALYLCASSLGDSPGTGELFFGEGSRLTVL.

The V and J genes are TRBV10-1 and TRBJ1-1; D may be TRBD1 (6 bases). V lost 5 bases, J lost 1 base, and 8 bases lay in between. Germline assignment: CDR1 WNHNN and CDR2 SYGVQD (reference sequence). The CDR3 is 13 amino acids. The CDR3 protein is CASSKTGNTEAFF. The CDR3, as DNA: TGCGCCAGCAGTAAGACAGGGAACACTGAAGCTTTCTTT.

The chain links TRBV9 to TRBJ2-2; possibly TRBD1 for D (6 bases). V shed 0 bases and J shed 5 bases, with 11 bases lying between them. This CDR3 spans 15 amino acids. The germline V gene encodes CDR1 SGDLS and CDR2 YYNGEE. The CDR3 nucleotides are TGTGCCAGCAGCGTAGGGGGGCTAGGGACCGGGGAGCTGTTTTTT. As protein: CASSVGGLGTGELFF. The whole variable domain, remainder taken from reference TRBV9 and TRBJ2-2, is DSGVTQTPKHLITATGQRVTLRCSPRSGDLSVYWYQQSLDQGLQFLIQYYNGEERAKGNILERFSAQQFPDLHSELNLSSLELGDSALYFCASSVGGLGTGELFFGEGSRLTVL.

This clone appeared a few times. The chain employs TRBV7-8 and TRBJ1-2; 8 bases map to TRBD1. Germline assignment: CDR1 SGHVS and CDR2 FQNEAQ. The trim removed 5 bases at V and 2 bases at J, leaving 4 bases unmatched. There are 14 residues in the CDR3. The DNA of the CDR3 is TGTGCCAGCAGCCCCCGGACAGGGAACTATGGCTACACCTTC. It codes for CASSPRTGNYGYTF.